The entry below describes one T cell receptor beta chain. Its matching antigen is unknown. Reverse transcription of all isolated RNA meant that expressed TCRB transcripts were sequenced. Using immunoSEQ multiplex PCR, the repertoire was profiled, and TCRdb retains in-frame clones only, with some absent. The table records under 250,000 clones, approximately 15% of them present only once. Germline CDR1 is SNHLY and CDR2 is FYNNEI. The CDR3 has 16 residues. V gave up 2 bases and J gave up 8 bases; unmatched junction bases: 11. The sample originates from a study of beta chain features in type 1 diabetes. Study overall: Patients looked much like healthy donors when it came to age, gender and cell yields.

Findings and limits, study-wide: Within each of all four CD4+ subsets, Type 1 diabetes patients had TCRB CDR3s that were moderately but significantly shorter. VDJ junctions sequenced from type 1 diabetes patients showed fewer insertions and more deletions. Naive, central memory and Treg TCRB repertoires appeared more alike in patients than in healthy donors.

CD45RO/CCR7/CD25/CD127/CD95/CD27 staining was used to isolate CD4+ naive, central memory, regulatory and stem cell-like memory cells by sorting. This TCR was recovered from a man aged 25 to 40 with type 1 diabetes. Source material: naive CD4+ T cells from blood. This chain links TRBV2 with TRBJ2-1; TRBD2 matches 8 bases. The CDR3 region is CASSENSAGVGDEQFF. The DNA of the CDR3 is TGTGCCAGCAGTGAAAATTCAGCGGGAGTAGGCGATGAGCAGTTCTTC.